This T cell receptor (beta chain) was sequenced during a study of blood T cell repertoires in COVID-19 (TCRdb year 2020). Background on the whole study: The collaborator samples originated in the United States, Italy and Spain and spanned the acute and convalescent phases of COVID-19. The prospective study material was composed of cDNA or gDNA derived from T cells, B-cell-depleted T cells, or PBMCs. The dataset comprised deeply sampled blood TCRbeta repertoires from subjects exposed to, actively infected with, or recovered from COVID-19. The repertoires were released in a freely available public database meant as a resource for research on the immune response to SARS-CoV-2. The samples were drawn from the first 160 participants of the ongoing ImmuneRACE study and from about 1,200 subjects provided by 6 global collaborators. A de-identified subject ID, COVID-19 status, age in years and sex were almost always included in the sample metadata. HLA class I and class II types, where available, came from metadata supplied by the sample provider rather than from assay-based typing.

Another Seattle source contributed samples from volunteer blood donors who had recovered from COVID-19. The collaborating institutions used their own protocols to collect whole blood in K2EDTA tubes. For TCRbeta analysis, collaborators shipped samples as frozen whole blood, isolated PBMCs, or DNA extracted from either of those sample types. TCRbeta CDR3 regions were amplified from genomic DNA using the immunoSEQ Assay, a bias-controlled multiplex PCR. As for the original processing: The number of nucleated cells in each sample was estimated from the amplification of reference gene primers within the assay. Sequence reads were collapsed and filtered to measure the absolute abundance of every unique TCRbeta CDR3 rearrangement. For each sample, productive Simpson clonality was calculated as the square root of Simpson's diversity index over productive rearrangements. Entries here come from immuneACCESS through TCRdb and include only in-frame sequences with V and J called. Some clones fail to appear in such tables; in the studies checked, an unresolved V gene covers under half of the shortfall, and the cause of the remainder is unknown. V and J calls and clone size follow that table, whereas D and trimming were derived from the DNA. The sample records 250,000 or so clones, nearly 90% of which are singletons. In total, the top ten clones hold 4% to 5% of the sample.

Points the paper makes about the study in general: The quantity of clinical and demographic metadata differed by source and by participant and was supplied without curation.

A note on this clone: What this receptor recognizes is not known. The sample holds no much larger clone one base away, and base qualities are not on file.

The junction carries 12 bases between V and J, which are trimmed by 7 bases and 3 bases respectively. CDR1 and CDR2 are drawn from the germline V gene: MNHEY, SVGAGI. Inclusive of the bounding cysteine and phenylalanine, the CDR3 is 13 residues long. Just CDR3 DNA is preserved here, 39 bases in frame from base 1. The TCR sequence derives from a middle-aged woman who had recovered from COVID-19. The sequenced material came from peripheral blood. The chain couples TRBV6-5 to TRBJ1-1, with no confidently assigned D gene. The sequenced DNA is TGTGCCAGCACGCTCGGCGGGCACACTGAAGCTTTCTTT. Its product reads: CASTLGGHTEAFF.